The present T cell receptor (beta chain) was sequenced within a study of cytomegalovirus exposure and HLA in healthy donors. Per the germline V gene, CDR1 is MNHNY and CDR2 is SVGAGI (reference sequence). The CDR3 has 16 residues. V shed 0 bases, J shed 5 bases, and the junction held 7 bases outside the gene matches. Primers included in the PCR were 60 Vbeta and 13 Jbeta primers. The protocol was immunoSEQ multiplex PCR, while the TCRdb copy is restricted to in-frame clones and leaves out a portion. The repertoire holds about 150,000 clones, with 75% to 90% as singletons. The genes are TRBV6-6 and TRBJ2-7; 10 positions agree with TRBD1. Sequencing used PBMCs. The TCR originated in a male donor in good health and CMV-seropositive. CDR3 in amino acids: CASSYSIGGQGDEQYF. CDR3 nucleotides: TGTGCCAGCAGTTACTCGATAGGCGGACAGGGGGACGAGCAGTACTTC.